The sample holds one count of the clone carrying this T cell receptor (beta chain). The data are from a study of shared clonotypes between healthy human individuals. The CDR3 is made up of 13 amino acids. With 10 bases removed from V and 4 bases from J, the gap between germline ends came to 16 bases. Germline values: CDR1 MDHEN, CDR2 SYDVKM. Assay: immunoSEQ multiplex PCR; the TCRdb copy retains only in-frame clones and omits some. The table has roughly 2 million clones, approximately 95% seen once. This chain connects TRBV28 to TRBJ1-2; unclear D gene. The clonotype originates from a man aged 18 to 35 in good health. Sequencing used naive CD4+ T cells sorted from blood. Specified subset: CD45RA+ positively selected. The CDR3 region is CATRPPTPYGYTF. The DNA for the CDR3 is TGTGCCACTCGCCCCCCCACCCCCTATGGCTACACCTTC.